The rows below give T cell receptor beta chains drawn from one sample of a study of shared clonotypes between healthy human individuals. Clones were sequenced by immunoSEQ multiplex PCR, and TCRdb holds only the in-frame ones, with some missing. The sample carries around 480,000 clones, 60% to 80% recorded once. The specimen was PBMCs. Receptors originate from a woman aged 40 to 55 in good health. Some clones in this sample may be carry-over from other donors' samples. The CDR3 runs from the conserved cysteine through the conserved F or W. Fields, in order: V gene, clone size, D gene, J gene, CDR3 DNA, CDR3 protein. The D gene is left open where the match is weak. A clone size is listed for some rows: how often the clone was seen (once, few, many), or a class if it is expanded.

>TRBV7-2|NA|NA|TRBJ2-7
TGTGCCAGCAGCTTAGAGGGAGTAACAGGTGGGGAGCAGTACTTC
CASSLEGVTGGEQYF
>TRBV19|few|TRBD2|TRBJ2-3
TGTGCCAGTAGTAGCGGGAGTGGCGGGGATACGCAGTATTTT
CASSSGSGGDTQYF
>TRBV10-2|NA|NA|TRBJ2-1
TGCGCCAGCCAGGGGGGGGTCTACAATGAGCAGTTCTTC
CASQGGVYNEQFF
>TRBV30|once|TRBD1|TRBJ2-4
TGTGCCTGGACTCGAGGACAGGGGGGAGACATTCAGTACTTC
CAWTRGQGGDIQYF
>TRBV10-3|many|TRBD1|TRBJ1-5
TGTGCCATCAGTACAGGGGCTGATCAGCCCCAGCATTTT
CAISTGADQPQHF
>TRBV21-1|many|NA|TRBJ2-7
TGTGCCAGCAGCAAAACGAGCGGCAGGTCCACCTACGAGCAGTACTTC
CASSKTSGRSTYEQYF
>TRBV11-2|NA|NA|TRBJ2-4
TGTGCCAGCAGCTCCCCTACTTTAGCCAAAAACATTCAGTACTTC
CASSSPTLAKNIQYF
>TRBV11-1|NA|TRBD2|TRBJ2-1
TGTGCCAGCAGCTCCGGGACTAGCGGCAATGAGCAGTTCTTC
CASSSGTSGNEQFF
>TRBV7-8|NA|TRBD2|TRBJ2-7
TGTGCCAGCAGCTTGGATTTTATCCCTAGCGGGAGCTACGAGCAGTACTTC
CASSLDFIPSGSYEQYF
>TRBV15|NA|TRBD2|TRBJ2-7
TGTGCCACCAGCAGAGAAGAGCGGGAAACCCCCTACGAGCAGTACTTC
CATSREERETPYEQYF
>TRBV2|many|NA|TRBJ1-4
TGTGCCAGCAGTGACAATGAAAAACTGTTTTTT
CASSDNEKLFF
>TRBV7-2|NA|TRBD2|TRBJ2-2
TGTGCCAGCAGCTTAAGGACTACGGGAGGGGGGGAGCTGTTTTTT
CASSLRTTGGGELFF
>TRBV5-1|once|NA|TRBJ2-7
TGCGCCAGCAGCTTGGGTCAGGTTTTGGGGTACGAGCAGTACTTC
CASSLGQVLGYEQYF
>TRBV28|NA|TRBD1|TRBJ1-1
TGTGCCAGCAGGGGCGGGACAGTTACTGAAGCTTTCTTT
CASRGGTVTEAFF
>TRBV7-3|NA|TRBD2|TRBJ2-1
TGTGCCAGCAGCTCCCCGAATAGCGGGAGCGGCAATGAGCAGTTCTTC
CASSSPNSGSGNEQFF
>TRBV30|NA|NA|TRBJ2-7
TGTGCCTGGAGGGATAGGGTCTCCTACGAGCAGTACTTC
CAWRDRVSYEQYF
>TRBV5-6|once|NA|TRBJ2-7
TGTGCCAGCAGCTTGGGCTCGGATGCCTACGAGCAGTACTTC
CASSLGSDAYEQYF
>TRBV2|NA|TRBD1|TRBJ2-6
TGTGCCACCGATCCGGGACAGGTAACTGGGGCCAACGTCCTGACTTTC
CATDPGQVTGANVLTF
>TRBV6-5|NA|NA|TRBJ2-3
TGTGCCAGCAGGAACAGCGGAGTGGGCACAGATACGCAGTATTTT
CASRNSGVGTDTQYF
>TRBV28|NA|NA|TRBJ1-2
TGTGCCAGCAGTTTATTAGGAACACCACTAAACTATGGCTACACCTTC
CASSLLGTPLNYGYTF
>TRBV5-4|NA|NA|TRBJ2-2
TGTGCCAGCAGCTCCTCCGGAGGTTTTACCGGGGAGCTGTTTTTT
CASSSSGGFTGELFF
>TRBV30|few|TRBD2|TRBJ2-2
TGTGCCTGGAGTGGAGGCGCGGGAGGGCCGGGCACCGGGGAGCTGTTTTTT
CAWSGGAGGPGTGELFF
>TRBV28|many|NA|TRBJ1-4
TGTGCCAGCAGCCGGGCCGGGCCGGGGAATGAAAAACTGTTTTTT
CASSRAGPGNEKLFF
>TRBV30|NA|NA|TRBJ2-5
TGTGCCTGGAGTGAGTGGGAGCAAGAGACCCAGTACTTC
CAWSEWEQETQYF
>TRBV27|once|NA|TRBJ2-7
TGTGCCAGCAGTCCCGAGCCTAAAGTCTACGAGCAGTACTTC
CASSPEPKVYEQYF
>TRBV5-6|few|TRBD2|TRBJ2-1
TGTGCCAGCAGCCCATATGGTAGCGGGGCCTACAATGAGCAGTTCTTC
CASSPYGSGAYNEQFF